This T cell receptor beta chain was observed in a study of T cell repertoires in cytomegalovirus infection. Turning to the study itself: CMV infection and matching HLA type were both indicated by public TCR beta signatures. Points from the study as a whole: CMV-specific TCR beta clonotypes restricted by HLA-C were the ones dominating the ex vivo response.

With respect to this clonotype: Its specificity is not known.

Trimming removed 3 bases from V and 0 bases from J, with 9 bases in between. The CDR3 has 15 residues. Germline loops: CDR1 LNHDA, CDR2 SQIVND (reference sequence). MiXCR, run by TCRdb on the reads, gives a single entry per CDR3 protein. Of approximately 1,000,000 distinct CDR3 sequences listed, about a third were seen once; the top ten hold roughly an eighth. The chain has TRBV19 and TRBJ2-1, with D perhaps being TRBD1 or TRBD2 (5 bases each). Sequenced material: cultured CD8+ T cells from PBMCs, taken from culture after CMV antigen stimulation. The TCR was taken from a human donor in good health (CMV status not recorded). Some clones in this sample may be carry-over from other donors' samples. The DNA of the CDR3 is TGTGCCAGTAGTATTCGGGGCAACTCCTACAATGAGCAGTTCTTC. Translated, it gives CASSIRGNSYNEQFF. The variable domain in full, with the rest retrieved from reference TRBV19 and TRBJ2-1, is DGGITQSPKYLFRKEGQNVTLSCEQNLNHDAMYWYRQDPGQGLRLIYYSQIVNDFQKGDIAEGYSVSREKKESFPLTVTSAQKNPTAFYLCASSIRGNSYNEQFFGPGTRLTVL.